Each of the 15 T cell receptor beta chains below was sequenced from the same sample in a study of shared clonotypes between healthy human individuals. Naive CD8 cells comprised CD45RO-negative, CCR7-positively selected cells, excluding terminally differentiated effector memory CD45RA+ cells. The protocol was immunoSEQ multiplex PCR, while the TCRdb copy is restricted to in-frame clones and leaves out a portion. Among about 2 million clones listed, about 95% were seen once. The source material was naive CD8+ T cells sorted from blood. The receptor source for this set is a man aged 18-30 years in good health.

The V call is TRBV2, the J call TRBJ2-7, with D unresolved. CDR3 size: 13 residues. Germline CDR1 and CDR2: SNHLY and FYNNEI. CDR3: CGLKGGDTYEQYF. DNA of the CDR3: TGTGGCCTTAAAGGCGGTGATACCTACGAGCAGTACTTC. The full variable domain, with the rest looked up from reference TRBV2 and TRBJ2-7, is EPEVTQTPSHQVTQMGQEVILRCVPISNHLYFYWYRQILGQKVEFLVSFYNNEISEKSEIFDDQFSVERPDGSNFTLKIRSTKLEDSAMYFCGLKGGDTYEQYFGPGTRLTVT.

This chain connects TRBV4-1 to TRBJ2-5; D uncertain. This CDR3 region has 15 residues. V gave up 0 bases and J gave up 2 bases, with 10 bases separating them. Per the germline V gene, CDR1 is MGHRA and CDR2 is YSYEKL. The CDR3 region has the DNA TGCGCCAGCAGCCAAGATCTAGGACCACAAGAGACCCAGTACTTC. Amino acid sequence: CASSQDLGPQETQYF.

This chain uses TRBV5-1 with TRBJ2-5; 8 nucleotides line up with TRBD2. The CDR3 has 17 amino acids. CDR1 is SGHRS and CDR2 is YFSETQ in the germline V gene. J gave up 5 bases and V 0 bases, and 12 bases lay outside the gene matches. CDR3 sequence: CASSLVVGLEGLETQYF. The CDR3 region has the DNA TGCGCCAGCAGCTTGGTTGTGGGACTAGAGGGTTTGGAGACCCAGTACTTC.

A few counts support this clone. The chain couples TRBV5-5 to TRBJ1-2; D is unresolved. The CDR3 sequence is 13 residues long. Germline V gene sequence: CDR1 SGHKS, CDR2 YYEKEE (reference sequence). V was trimmed by 7 bases and J by 4 bases, leaving 14 bases between them. The CDR3, as DNA: TGTGCCAGCGAGGGAAGAGAGGGCTATGGCTACACCTTC. Amino acids: CASEGREGYGYTF. Based on the CDR3 plus reference TRBV5-5 and TRBJ1-2, the full variable domain is DAGVTQSPTHLIKTRGQQVTLRCSPISGHKSVSWYQQVLGQGPQFIFQYYEKEERGRGNFPDRFSARQFPNYSSELNVNALLLGDSALYLCASEGREGYGYTFGSGTRLTVV.

This clone has only one observation. This chain joins TRBV11-2 and TRBJ2-7, with D perhaps TRBD2 (6 bases). Trimming removed 3 bases at V and 6 bases at J, with 15 bases between. Germline CDR1 SGHAT, CDR2 FQNNGV. The CDR3 covers 14 residues. In DNA, the CDR3 is TGTGCCAGCAGCTTCAGCGGGCCAACAGGCGAGCAGTACTTC. Protein sequence: CASSFSGPTGEQYF.

V and J are TRBV2 and TRBJ1-4, with D possibly TRBD1 on 6 matching bases. The CDR3 runs 15 residues. Germline lookup yields CDR1 SNHLY and CDR2 FYNNEI. With 1 base removed from V and 7 bases from J, the gap between germline ends came to 13 bases. The CDR3 nucleotides read TGTGCCAGCAGTGAAGGGGGAACAGGGATTGAAAAACTGTTTTTT. Its translation is CASSEGGTGIEKLFF.

The chain couples TRBV7-8 to TRBJ2-1; TRBD2 matches 9 bases. V trimming: 5 bases; J trimming: 13 bases; junction bases outside the gene matches: 15. Germline V CDR1 and CDR2: SGHVS, FQNEAQ. The CDR3 totals 15 residues. CDR3 DNA: TGTGCCAGCAGCCCCCGGAGGGTAGCGGGAGAACGACAGTTCTTC. Its protein is CASSPRRVAGERQFF.

The rearrangement uses TRBV21-1 and TRBJ2-7; the tabulated D call, TRBD2, remains unverified against the DNA. TRBV21-1 is reported as a pseudogene. The CDR3 loop spans 15 amino acids. In DNA form, the CDR3 reads TGTGCCAGCAGCAAACGGAGGGAAGGGTCCTACGAGCAGTACTTC. Protein: CASSKRREGSYEQYF.

This sequence joins TRBV5-6 and TRBJ2-5, with 10 bases that match TRBD1. V shed 0 bases and J 2 bases; nucleotides not matched to a gene: 4. The length of the CDR3 is 16 residues. Per germline, CDR1 SGHDT and CDR2 YYEEEE. CDR3 bases: TGTGCCAGCAGCTTGGCATGGACAGGGGGGCAAGAGACCCAGTACTTC. Translation gives CASSLAWTGGQETQYF.

This chain uses TRBV19 with TRBJ1-1, with D perhaps matching TRBD1 (6 bases). V lost 8 bases to trimming and J lost 1 base, with 23 bases between them. The CDR3 consists of 17 residues. Germline CDR1 LNHDA, CDR2 SQIVND (reference sequence). DNA of the CDR3: TGTGCCAGTGGTAGACAGGACAGCCGGGGATGGAACACTGAAGCTTTCTTT. Its protein is CASGRQDSRGWNTEAFF.

In its sample, this clone was seen once. The DNA of the CDR3 is TGTGCCAGTAGTACTCAGGGGGCGACTGAAGCTTTCTTT. Protein: CASSTQGATEAFF. The chain employs TRBV19 and TRBJ1-1; 8 nucleotides line up with TRBD1. The J segment lost 5 bases and the V segment lost 4 bases, leaving 3 bases of the junction unmatched. CDR1 and CDR2 from the germline V gene are LNHDA and SQIVND (reference sequence). The length of the CDR3 is 13 residues.

V gene TRBV11-3 combines with J gene TRBJ2-1; D gene unclear. The germline gives CDR1 SGHNT, CDR2 YENEEA. The CDR3 is 13 residues long. Trimming removed 5 bases at V and 9 bases at J, with 14 bases between. CDR3 bases: TGTGCCAGCAGCCCTGGGTCCAACGTTGAGCAGTTCTTC. This gives the protein CASSPGSNVEQFF.

As to this clone: The sample has other DNA sequences that encode this CDR3 too. The chain links TRBV9 to TRBJ2-7; a possible D gene is TRBD2 (6 bases). V was shortened by 7 bases and J by 0 bases, with 11 bases between the two germline ends. Per germline, CDR1 SGDLS and CDR2 YYNGEE. This CDR3 contains 13 residues. The DNA of the CDR3 is TGTGCCAGCTCGGGGGATAGCTCCTACGAGCAGTACTTC. This translates into CASSGDSSYEQYF.

The chain carries TRBV9 and TRBJ2-5, with D possibly TRBD2 on 6 matching bases. V was pared by 3 bases and J by 5 bases, with 17 bases between. Germline V gene sequence: CDR1 SGDLS, CDR2 YYNGEE. This CDR3 region has 15 residues. CDR3 residues: CASSAGTGVMETQYF. For the CDR3, the DNA is TGTGCCAGCAGCGCCGGGACTGGGGTCATGGAGACCCAGTACTTC.

A word on this clone: Other nucleotide sequences from this sample produce the same CDR3. The rearrangement joins TRBV11-2 to TRBJ2-7; D call uncertain. CDR3 length equals 11 residues. CDR1 and CDR2 (germline): SGHAT, FQNNGV. Trimming shortened V by 2 bases and J by 5 bases, and 4 bases separated the two germline ends. The CDR3 loop reads CASSLTHEQYF. In DNA form, the CDR3 reads TGTGCCAGCAGCTTAACCCACGAGCAGTACTTC.